This TCR beta chain was captured by sequencing in a study of identical twins. The J segment lost 6 bases and the V segment lost 2 bases, leaving 1 base of the junction unmatched. This CDR3 is 13 amino acids long. General study results and limits: For cord blood, abundant beta clonotypes had fewer insertions, unlike memory repertoires, which showed none.

TCRdb ran MiXCR on the 5' RACE reads and lists one entry per CDR3 protein. The top ten hold just over 7% of the sample, which has 350,000 or so distinct CDR3 sequences, more than 9% seen once. Points on this clonotype: Its antigen is unknown.

These sequences were also reported in another study, on yellow fever vaccine responses in identical twins.

The clonotype was recovered from a woman aged 18-35 years in good health. The chain combines TRBV12-3 or TRBV12-4 with TRBJ2-7; 10 positions agree with TRBD2. The sequenced sample was CD8+ T cells sorted from blood. The chain's CDR3 is CASSLLAGVEQYF. In DNA form, the CDR3 reads TGTGCCAGCAGTTTACTAGCGGGAGTCGAGCAGTACTTC.